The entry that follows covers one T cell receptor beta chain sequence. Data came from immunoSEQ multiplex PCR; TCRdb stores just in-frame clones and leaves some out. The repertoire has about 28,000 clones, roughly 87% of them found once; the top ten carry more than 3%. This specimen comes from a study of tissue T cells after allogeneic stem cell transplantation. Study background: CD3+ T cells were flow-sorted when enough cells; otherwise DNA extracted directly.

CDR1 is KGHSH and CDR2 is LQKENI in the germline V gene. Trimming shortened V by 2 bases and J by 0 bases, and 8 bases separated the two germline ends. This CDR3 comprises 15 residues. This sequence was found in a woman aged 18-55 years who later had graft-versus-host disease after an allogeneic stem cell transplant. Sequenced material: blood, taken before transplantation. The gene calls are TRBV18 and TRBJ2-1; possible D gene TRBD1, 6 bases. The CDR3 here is CASSPNRDSYNEQFF. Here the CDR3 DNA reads TGTGCCAGCTCACCAAACAGGGACTCCTACAATGAGCAGTTCTTC. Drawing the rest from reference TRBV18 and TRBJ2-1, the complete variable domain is NAGVMQNPRHLVRRRGQEARLRCSPMKGHSHVYWYRQLPEEGLKFMVYLQKENIIDESGMPKERFSAEFPKEGPSILRIQQVVRGDSAAYFCASSPNRDSYNEQFFGPGTRLTVL.